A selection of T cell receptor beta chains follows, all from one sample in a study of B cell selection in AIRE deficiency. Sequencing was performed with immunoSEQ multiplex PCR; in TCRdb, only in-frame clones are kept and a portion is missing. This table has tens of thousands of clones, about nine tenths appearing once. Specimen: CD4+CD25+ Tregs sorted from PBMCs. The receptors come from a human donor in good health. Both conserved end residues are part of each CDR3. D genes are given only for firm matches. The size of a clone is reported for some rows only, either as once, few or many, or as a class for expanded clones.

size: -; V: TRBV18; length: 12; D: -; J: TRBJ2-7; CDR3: CASSPQGNEQYF; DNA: TGTGCCAGCTCACCCCAGGGAAACGAGCAGTACTTC
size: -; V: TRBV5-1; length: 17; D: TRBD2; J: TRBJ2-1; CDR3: CASSLGLAGGSRDEQFF; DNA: TGCGCCAGCAGCTTGGGTCTAGCGGGGGGATCTAGGGATGAGCAGTTCTTC
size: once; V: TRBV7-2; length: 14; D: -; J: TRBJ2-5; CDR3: CASSLGGIQETQYF; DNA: TGTGCCAGCAGCTTAGGGGGAATCCAAGAGACCCAGTACTTC
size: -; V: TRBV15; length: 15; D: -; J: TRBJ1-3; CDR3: CATSRDRAGGNTIYF; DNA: TGTGCCACCAGCAGAGATCGGGCAGGGGGAAACACCATATATTTT
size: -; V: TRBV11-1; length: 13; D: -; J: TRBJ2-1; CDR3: CASSLVPYNEQFF; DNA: TGTGCCAGCAGCCTAGTTCCCTACAATGAGCAGTTCTTC
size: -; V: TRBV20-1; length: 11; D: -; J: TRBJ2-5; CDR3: CSASRTETQYF; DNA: TGCAGTGCTAGCAGGACAGAGACCCAGTACTTC
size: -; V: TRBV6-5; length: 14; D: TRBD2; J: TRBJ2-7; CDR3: CASSSPRGADEQYF; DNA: TGTGCCAGCAGCTCACCGCGGGGGGCGGACGAGCAGTACTTC
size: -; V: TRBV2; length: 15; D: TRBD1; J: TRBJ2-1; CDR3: CASSEWDSSYNEQFF; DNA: TGTGCCAGCAGTGAGTGGGACAGCTCATACAATGAGCAGTTCTTC
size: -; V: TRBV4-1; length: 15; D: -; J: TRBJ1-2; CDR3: CASSCPNRKTYGYTF; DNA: TGCGCCAGCAGCTGTCCGAACCGAAAGACCTATGGCTACACCTTC
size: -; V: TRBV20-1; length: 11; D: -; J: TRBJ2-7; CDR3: CSASSGYEQYF; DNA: TGCAGTGCTAGTTCAGGTTACGAGCAGTACTTC
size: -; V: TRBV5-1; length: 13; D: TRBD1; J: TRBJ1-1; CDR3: CASSGQGRTEAFF; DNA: TGCGCCAGCAGCGGACAGGGGCGGACTGAAGCTTTCTTT
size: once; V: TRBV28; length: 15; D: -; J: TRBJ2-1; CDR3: CASSSGRAYYNEQFF; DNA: TGTGCCAGCAGTTCGGGGCGGGCGTACTACAATGAGCAGTTCTTC
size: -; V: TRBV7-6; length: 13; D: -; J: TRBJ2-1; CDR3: CASAAGAYNEQFF; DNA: TGTGCCAGCGCGGCAGGGGCCTACAATGAGCAGTTCTTC
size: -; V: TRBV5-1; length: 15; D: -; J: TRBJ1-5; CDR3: CASSPGVLSNQPQHF; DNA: TGCGCCAGCAGCCCCGGGGTGCTTAGCAATCAGCCCCAGCATTTT
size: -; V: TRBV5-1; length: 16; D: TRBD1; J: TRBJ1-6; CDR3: CASSSTGSSYNSPLHF; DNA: TGCGCCAGCAGCTCGACAGGGAGCTCCTATAATTCACCCCTCCACTTT
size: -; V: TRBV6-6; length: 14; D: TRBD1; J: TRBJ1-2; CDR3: CASSYPRTGQGYTF; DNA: TGTGCCAGCAGTTACCCTAGGACAGGGCAAGGCTACACCTTC
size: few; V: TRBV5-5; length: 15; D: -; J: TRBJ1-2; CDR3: CASSPIRGVYYGYTF; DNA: TGTGCCAGCAGTCCGATTAGGGGGGTTTACTATGGCTACACCTTC
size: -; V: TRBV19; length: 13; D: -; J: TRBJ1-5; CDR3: CASKGQPNQPQHF; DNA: TGTGCCAGTAAAGGACAGCCCAATCAGCCCCAGCATTTT
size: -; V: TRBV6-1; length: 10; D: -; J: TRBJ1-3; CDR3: CASLRNTIYF; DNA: TGTGCCAGCCTTAGAAACACCATATATTTT
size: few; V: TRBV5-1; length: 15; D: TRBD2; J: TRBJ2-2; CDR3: CASSNGGGLTGELFF; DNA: TGCGCCAGCAGCAATGGCGGGGGGCTCACCGGGGAGCTGTTTTTT
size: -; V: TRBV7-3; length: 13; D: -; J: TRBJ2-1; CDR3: CASSLTGLDEQFF; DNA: TGTGCCAGCAGCTTAACGGGTCTCGATGAGCAGTTCTTC
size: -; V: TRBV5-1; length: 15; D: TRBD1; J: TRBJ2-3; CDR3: CASRGTGASTDTQYF; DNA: TGCGCCAGCAGGGGGACAGGGGCCAGCACAGATACGCAGTATTTT